This T cell receptor beta chain derives from a study of OX40 agonist ivuxolimab in advanced cancers. This clone is a singleton in its sample. Its antigen is not known. The CDR3 consists of 15 residues. Germline CDR1 KGHSH, CDR2 LQKENI. The V end was cut by 1 base, the J end by 3 bases, with 10 bases between. Generated by immunoSEQ multiplex PCR, the TCRdb table keeps only in-frame clones and is missing some. The sample consists of roughly 88,000 clones, around 87% of them appearing once. The study's findings and limits: At 0.1 to 3.0 mg/kg, clonal expansion of CD4+ and CD8+ blood T cells had occurred by week 6. Near-lowest levels of clonal expansion characterized partial responders at 0.1-3.0 mg/kg. Among expanded peripheral T cells, antigen specificity went undetermined.

The investigators sampled blood at baseline, at cycle 4 day 1, and at cycle 7 day 1. The chain combines TRBV18 with TRBJ2-1, with no clear D. The clonotype comes from an adult with an advanced solid tumor such as melanoma, head and neck, liver or kidney cancer. Sequenced here: CD4+ or CD8+ T cells sorted from blood, sampled in a trial of the OX40 agonist ivuxolimab. CDR3 amino acids: CASSPQGIIYNEQFF. CDR3 in DNA: TGTGCCAGCTCACCACAGGGTATAATCTACAATGAGCAGTTCTTC.